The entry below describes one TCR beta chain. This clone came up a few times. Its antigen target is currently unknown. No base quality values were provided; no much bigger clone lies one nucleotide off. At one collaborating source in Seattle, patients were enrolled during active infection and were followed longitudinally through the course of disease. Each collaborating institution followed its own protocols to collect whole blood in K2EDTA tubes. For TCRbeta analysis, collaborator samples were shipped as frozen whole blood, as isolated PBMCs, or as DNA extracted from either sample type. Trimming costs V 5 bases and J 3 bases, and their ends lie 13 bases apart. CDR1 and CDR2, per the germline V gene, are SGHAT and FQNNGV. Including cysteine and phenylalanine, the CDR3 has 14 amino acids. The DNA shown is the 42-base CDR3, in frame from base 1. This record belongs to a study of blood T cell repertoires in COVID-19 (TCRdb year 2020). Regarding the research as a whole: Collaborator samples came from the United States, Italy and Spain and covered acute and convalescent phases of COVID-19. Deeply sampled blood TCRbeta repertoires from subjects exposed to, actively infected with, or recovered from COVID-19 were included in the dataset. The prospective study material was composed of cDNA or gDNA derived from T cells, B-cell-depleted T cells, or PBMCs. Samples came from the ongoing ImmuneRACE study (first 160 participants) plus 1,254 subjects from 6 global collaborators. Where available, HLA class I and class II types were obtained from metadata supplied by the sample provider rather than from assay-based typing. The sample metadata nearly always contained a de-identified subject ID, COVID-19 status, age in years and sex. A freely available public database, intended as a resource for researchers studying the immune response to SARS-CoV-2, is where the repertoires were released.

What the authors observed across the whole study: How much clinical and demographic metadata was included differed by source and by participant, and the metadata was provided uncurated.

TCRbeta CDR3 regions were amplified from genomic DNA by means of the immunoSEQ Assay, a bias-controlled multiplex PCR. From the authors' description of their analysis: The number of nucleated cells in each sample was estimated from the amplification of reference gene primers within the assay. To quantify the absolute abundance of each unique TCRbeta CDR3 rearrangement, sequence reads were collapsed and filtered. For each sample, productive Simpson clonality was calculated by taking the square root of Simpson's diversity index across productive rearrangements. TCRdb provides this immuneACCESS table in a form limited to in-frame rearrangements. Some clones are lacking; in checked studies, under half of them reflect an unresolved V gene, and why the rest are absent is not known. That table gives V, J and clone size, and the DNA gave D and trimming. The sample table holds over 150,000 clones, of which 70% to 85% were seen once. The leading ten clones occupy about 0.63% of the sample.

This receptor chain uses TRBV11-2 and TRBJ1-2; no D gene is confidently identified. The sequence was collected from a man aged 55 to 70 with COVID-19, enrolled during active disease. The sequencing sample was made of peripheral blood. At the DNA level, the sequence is TGTGCCAGCAGCGCCCTGAGGTCTTACTATGGCTACACCTTC. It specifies CASSALRSYYGYTF.